This T cell receptor (beta chain) was documented in a study of T cell responses to AZD1222 COVID-19 vaccine. The table came from immunoSEQ multiplex PCR; TCRdb's copy has only in-frame clones and leaves some out. The sample lists tens of thousands of clones; over 80% were seen once. Germline-derived CDR1 and CDR2 are SGHAT and FQNNGV. V gave up 1 base and J gave up 6 bases, with 7 bases separating them. The CDR3 is made up of 13 amino acids. General study results and limits: Donors in the cohort were predominantly white British and more often female, and clonal diversity was possibly underestimated.

Worth noting for this clone: Antigen specificity is unknown.

The sequencing used peripheral blood, collected 28 days after the second AZD1222 dose. The TCR comes from an adult who received the AZD1222 COVID-19 vaccine. J is TRBJ2-4 and V is TRBV11-2; D might be TRBD1 or TRBD2, each matching 5 bases. In DNA form, the CDR3 reads TGTGCCAGCAGCTTAGCCGGGACAAACATTCAGTACTTC. This encodes CASSLAGTNIQYF.